The T cell receptor beta chain described here comes from a study of blood T cell repertoires in COVID-19. CDR3 size: 15 residues. The germline gives CDR1 ENHRY, CDR2 SYGVKD. Trimming took 4 bases from V and 3 from J; bases not matched to a gene: 8. Per the authors' pipeline: For nucleated cells, counts were estimated from reference gene primer amplification. Clones were sequenced by immunoSEQ multiplex PCR, and TCRdb holds only the in-frame ones, with some missing. The D gene and trimming were derived from the DNA, and the V and J assignments and clone size from that table. The sample shows about 190,000 clones, about 84% of them seen only once.

Sequencing was performed on PBMCs or T cells enriched from blood (not recorded which). The clonotype comes from a woman in her 30s who had recovered from COVID-19. The chain joins TRBV10-3 to TRBJ2-7, with 8 positions matching TRBD2. CDR3 DNA: TGTGCCATCAGTGTAGGAGCGGGAGTAGGCTACGAGCAGTACTTC. This gives the protein CAISVGAGVGYEQYF.